The clone carrying this T cell receptor beta chain was counted only a few times. The data are from a study of early T cells in non-severe SARS-CoV-2 infection. Study summary: Bulk RNA taken from unsorted whole blood was sequenced, leaving chains unpaired.

Unique molecular identifiers were added to individual cDNA molecules. TCRdb passed the 5' RACE reads through MiXCR, listing each CDR3 protein once. The sample includes around 100,000 distinct CDR3 sequences, less than 15% of them seen just once. Germline values: CDR1 SEHNR, CDR2 FQNEAQ (reference sequence). V lost 5 bases and J 4 bases, leaving 17 bases between the germline ends. The CDR3 runs to 16 residues. This clonotype was sampled from an adult who was a healthcare worker with PCR-confirmed SARS-CoV-2 infection or an uninfected control (not recorded which). The V and J genes are TRBV7-9 and TRBJ1-4; possibly TRBD1 for D (5 bases). The sequencing input was whole blood. CDR3 nucleotides: TGTGCCAGCAGCCCCGGACGGACAAACCTTAATGAAAAACTGTTTTTT. Translation: CASSPGRTNLNEKLFF.